A single sample gave rise to the 3 T cell receptor beta chains below, sequenced in a study of cytomegalovirus exposure and HLA in healthy donors. Both 60 Vbeta primers and 13 Jbeta primers went into the PCR. Only in-frame clones appear in the TCRdb table, and some are missing; sequencing was by immunoSEQ multiplex PCR. This table has around 150,000 clones, approximately 83% appearing once. The sample comprised PBMCs. The receptors come from a man younger than 35 in good health and CMV-seropositive.

This chain connects TRBV6-5 to TRBJ1-6, with D possibly TRBD1 on 5 matching bases. CDR1 and CDR2 from the germline V gene are MNHEY and SVGAGI. This CDR3 contains 14 residues. V was shortened by 6 bases and J by 3 bases, with 9 bases between the two germline ends. The CDR3 nucleotides read TGTGCCAGCAGCCGGGGGAACTATAATTCACCCCTCCACTTT. Translating gives CASSRGNYNSPLHF.

The gene calls are TRBV29-1 and TRBJ2-2; weak D call: TRBD1 (5 bases). The CDR3 extends over 13 amino acids. The germline V gene has CDR1 SQVTM and CDR2 ANQGSEA. Trimming cost V 6 bases and J 4 bases, with 12 bases left between them. The CDR3 spells CSVRPRGTGELFF. The CDR3 DNA sequence: TGCAGCGTGCGGCCAAGGGGCACCGGGGAGCTGTTTTTT.

The genes are TRBV21-1 and TRBJ1-5; the table assigns TRBD1, which was not confirmed against the DNA. TRBV21-1 counts as a pseudogene. The CDR3 sequence is 14 residues long. CDR3 region: CASSTPGQGTPQHF. The CDR3, as DNA: TGTGCCAGCAGCACTCCGGGACAGGGAACGCCCCAGCATTTT.